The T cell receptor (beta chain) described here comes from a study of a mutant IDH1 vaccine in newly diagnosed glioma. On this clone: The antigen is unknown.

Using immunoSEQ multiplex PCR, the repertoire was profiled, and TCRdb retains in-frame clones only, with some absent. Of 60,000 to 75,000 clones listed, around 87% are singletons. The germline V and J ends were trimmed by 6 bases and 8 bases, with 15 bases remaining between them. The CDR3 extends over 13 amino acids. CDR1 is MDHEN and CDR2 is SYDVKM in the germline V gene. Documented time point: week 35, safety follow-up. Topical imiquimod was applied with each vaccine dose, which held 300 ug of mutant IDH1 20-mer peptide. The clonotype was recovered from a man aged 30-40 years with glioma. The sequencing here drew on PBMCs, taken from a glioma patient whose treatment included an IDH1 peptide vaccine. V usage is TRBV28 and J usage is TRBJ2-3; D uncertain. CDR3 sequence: CASRTPYVGTQYF. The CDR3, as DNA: TGTGCCAGCAGAACCCCTTATGTAGGTACGCAGTATTTT.